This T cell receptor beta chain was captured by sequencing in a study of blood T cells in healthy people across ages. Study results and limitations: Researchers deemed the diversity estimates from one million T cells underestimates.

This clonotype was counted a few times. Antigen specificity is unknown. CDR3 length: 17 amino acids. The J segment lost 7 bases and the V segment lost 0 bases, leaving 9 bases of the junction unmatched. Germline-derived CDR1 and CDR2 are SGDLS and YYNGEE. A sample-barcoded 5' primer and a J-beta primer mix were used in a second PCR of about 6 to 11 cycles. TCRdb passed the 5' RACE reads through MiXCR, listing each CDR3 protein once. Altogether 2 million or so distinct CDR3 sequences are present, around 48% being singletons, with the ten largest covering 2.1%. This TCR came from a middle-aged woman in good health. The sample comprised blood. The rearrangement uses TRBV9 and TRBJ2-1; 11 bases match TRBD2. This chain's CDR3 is CASSVDPLAGVLNEQFF. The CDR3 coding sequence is TGTGCCAGCAGCGTAGACCCACTAGCGGGGGTTCTAAATGAGCAGTTCTTC.